Each of the 12 T cell receptor beta chains below was sequenced from the same sample in a study of cytomegalovirus exposure and HLA in healthy donors. The PCR used 60 Vbeta and 13 Jbeta primers. Some clones are missing from TCRdb's copy, which holds only in-frame ones; the method was immunoSEQ multiplex PCR. The sample has 150,000 to 200,000 clones, about 71% seen once. Sequencing used PBMCs. Source of these receptors: a middle-aged woman in good health and CMV-seropositive.

The rearrangement joins TRBV7-9 to TRBJ2-5, with a tentative D call TRBD1 (5 bases). The CDR3 totals 15 residues. Between the trimmed V and J ends, which lost 5 bases and 1 base, there was a span of 14 bases. The germline CDR1 and CDR2 sequences are SEHNR and FQNEAQ (reference sequence). CDR3 DNA sequence: TGTGCCAGCAGCACAGGCGGCCAAGGCCAAGAGACCCAGTACTTC. It is translated as CASSTGGQGQETQYF.

This clone has just one count. The rearrangement uses TRBV5-1 and TRBJ2-3, with 7 positions matching TRBD2. Germline CDR1 reads SGHRS; CDR2 reads YFSETQ. V lost 4 bases, J lost 1 base, and 9 bases stayed unmatched. The CDR3 totals 16 residues. CDR3 bases: TGCGCCAGCAGCCGACAGCCCACTAGCGGCACAGATACGCAGTATTTT. This codes for CASSRQPTSGTDTQYF.

The chain has TRBV10-3 and TRBJ1-2; no reliable D call. V dropped 4 bases and J dropped 4 bases, with 7 bases sitting between them. The CDR3 has 12 amino acids. Looked up from germline, CDR1 is ENHRY and CDR2 is SYGVKD. In DNA, the CDR3 is TGTGCCATCAGTGCACAGTCCTATGGCTACACCTTC. The encoded protein is CAISAQSYGYTF.

The rearrangement uses TRBV14 and TRBJ1-1; a weak D match, TRBD1 (5 bases). The germline V gene encodes CDR1 SGHDN and CDR2 FVKESK. This CDR3 contains 15 residues. V lost 3 bases, J lost 5 bases, and 16 bases lay in between. CDR3 amino acids: CASSQFGGARTEAFF. The CDR3 bases are TGTGCCAGCAGCCAGTTCGGTGGGGCGCGGACTGAAGCTTTCTTT.

This clone was detected once. The J gene is TRBJ1-4, the V gene TRBV5-5, with D tentatively TRBD1 (6 bases). The germline CDR1 and CDR2 sequences are SGHKS and YYEKEE (reference sequence). The V end lost 0 bases, the J end lost 2 bases, and 8 bases lay between the germline ends. This CDR3 contains 15 residues. The CDR3 is CASSLEGQTNEKLFF. CDR3 in DNA: TGTGCCAGCAGCTTGGAAGGACAGACTAATGAAAAACTGTTTTTT.

V gene TRBV2 combines with J gene TRBJ1-1; the match to TRBD1 covers 9 bases. CDR1 and CDR2 from the germline V gene are SNHLY and FYNNEI. After removal of 7 bases from V and 1 base from J, the junction contained 7 bases not matched to a gene. This CDR3 has 15 residues. Written as DNA, the CDR3 is TGTGCCAGCATCACAGGGGGCGGAGAGAACACTGAAGCTTTCTTT. Translation: CASITGGGENTEAFF. The whole variable domain, remainder taken from reference TRBV2 and TRBJ1-1, is EPEVTQTPSHQVTQMGQEVILRCVPISNHLYFYWYRQILGQKVEFLVSFYNNEISEKSEIFDDQFSVERPDGSNFTLKIRSTKLEDSAMYFCASITGGGENTEAFFGQGTRLTVV.

This clone has a handful of counts. The chain couples TRBV5-1 to TRBJ1-1, with 7 bases that match TRBD1. Per germline, CDR1 SGHRS and CDR2 YFSETQ. After removal of 2 bases from V and 7 bases from J, the junction contained 5 bases not matched to a gene. The CDR3 sequence is 13 residues long. DNA of the CDR3: TGCGCCAGCAGCTTAAACCGGGACAGTGAAGCTTTCTTT. It specifies CASSLNRDSEAFF.

The rearrangement uses TRBV7-9 and TRBJ1-1; TRBD1 is a possible D gene (5 bases). Germline V CDR1 and CDR2: SEHNR, FQNEAQ (reference sequence). V was pared by 7 bases and J by 4 bases, with 13 bases between. The CDR3 length is 13 residues. CDR3 in amino acids: CASISGAATEAFF. The CDR3 bases are TGTGCCAGCATCTCTGGGGCAGCCACTGAAGCTTTCTTT.

This clone showed up just once. Here the CDR3 DNA reads TGTGCCAGCAGGGAGGGGACTAGCGATGAGCAGTACTTC. It translates to CASREGTSDEQYF. This rearrangement joins TRBV27 to TRBJ2-7, with 10 bases lining up with TRBD2. V lost 6 bases to trimming and J lost 7 bases; unmatched junction nucleotides: 6. The germline gives CDR1 MNHEY, CDR2 SMNVEV (reference sequence). This CDR3 contains 13 residues.

The V gene is TRBV6-5, the J gene TRBJ1-2; a possible D gene is TRBD1 (6 bases). CDR1 is MNHEY and CDR2 is SVGAGI in the germline V gene. The CDR3 is made up of 14 amino acids. With 0 bases removed from V and 4 bases from J, the gap between germline ends came to 9 bases. CDR3 nucleotides: TGTGCCAGCAGTTACTCAGGGGGGGTCTATGGCTACACCTTC. Translating it yields CASSYSGGVYGYTF.

The table lists this clone with a few counts. This sample also contains other DNA sequences that code for the same CDR3. The chain is built from TRBV6-1 and TRBJ2-7, with 10 bases that match TRBD1. J gave up 2 bases and V 7 bases, and 5 bases lay outside the gene matches. CDR1 MNHNS and CDR2 SASEGT come from the germline V gene. The CDR3 is made up of 14 amino acids. The CDR3 is CASIRDRGPYEQYF. The CDR3 nucleotides read TGTGCCAGCATCCGGGACAGGGGACCCTACGAGCAGTACTTC.

The chain couples TRBV29-1 to TRBJ1-3; 8 bases fit TRBD1. V was pared by 3 bases and J by 2 bases, with 6 bases of the junction left unmatched. This CDR3 region has 15 residues. Germline V gives CDR1 SQVTM, CDR2 ANQGSEA. The CDR3 reads CSVEGTGSTGNTIYF. The DNA for the CDR3 is TGCAGCGTTGAGGGGACAGGATCTACTGGAAACACCATATATTTT.